This TCR beta chain was found in a study of patients and donors after allogeneic stem cell transplantation. The V end lost 5 bases, the J end lost 0 bases, and 13 bases lay between the germline ends. CDR1 is SEHNR and CDR2 is FQNEAQ in the germline V gene (reference sequence). CDR3 length equals 15 residues. TCRdb reprocessed the RT-PCR reads via MiXCR and lists one record per CDR3 protein. Of about 960,000 distinct CDR3 sequences detected, 18% appear once; the ten largest clones hold roughly 6%. The sequenced material came from blood, either unsorted or a sorted T cell fraction (not recorded which). This chain connects TRBV7-9 to TRBJ1-1; D uncertain. The receptor was derived from a human donor who was either an allogeneic HSCT recipient or a stem cell or donor lymphocyte infusion donor (not recorded which). It is not recorded whose cells these are; they may come from a transplant donor. CDR3 region: CASSRLRDLNTEAFF. In DNA form, the CDR3 reads TGTGCCAGCAGCCGATTACGGGATTTGAACACTGAAGCTTTCTTT.